In this sample, the clone carrying this T cell receptor beta chain turned up a few times. This sample is drawn from a study of T-cell reconstitution after alpha-beta-depleted transplantation in children. Unique molecular identifiers featured in how the TCRbeta library was prepared. TCRdb independently ran MiXCR on the PCR reads; one entry per CDR3 protein. The table has roughly 610,000 distinct CDR3 sequences, roughly a tenth seen once; the top ten hold less than 4.5%. Trimming removed 6 bases at V and 1 base at J, with 9 bases between. The CDR3 is made up of 14 amino acids. Germline assignment: CDR1 MNHEY and CDR2 SVGEGT.

The starting material was PBMCs from the stem cell graft donor, obtained from the stem cell graft. The chain couples TRBV6-2 or TRBV6-3 to TRBJ2-2, with D perhaps TRBD1 (6 bases). This clonotype was sampled from a human donor who donated a stem cell graft to a child with acute myeloid leukemia. This CDR3 reads CASRQGENTGELFF. CDR3 in DNA: TGTGCCAGCAGACAGGGCGAGAACACCGGGGAGCTGTTTTTT.